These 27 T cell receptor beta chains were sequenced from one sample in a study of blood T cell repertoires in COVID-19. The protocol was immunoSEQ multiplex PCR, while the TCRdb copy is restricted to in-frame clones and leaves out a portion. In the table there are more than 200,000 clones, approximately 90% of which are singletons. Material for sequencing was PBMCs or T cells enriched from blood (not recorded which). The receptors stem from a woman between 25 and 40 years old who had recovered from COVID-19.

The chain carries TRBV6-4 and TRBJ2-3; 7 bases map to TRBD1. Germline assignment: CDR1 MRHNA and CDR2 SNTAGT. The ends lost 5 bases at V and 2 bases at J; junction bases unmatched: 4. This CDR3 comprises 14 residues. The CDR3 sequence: CASSKGQDTDTQYF. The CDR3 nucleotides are TGTGCCAGCAGTAAAGGACAGGACACAGATACGCAGTATTTT.

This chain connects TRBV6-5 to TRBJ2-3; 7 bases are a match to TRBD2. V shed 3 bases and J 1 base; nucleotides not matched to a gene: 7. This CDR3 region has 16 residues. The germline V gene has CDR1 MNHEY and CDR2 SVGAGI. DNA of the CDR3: TGTGCCAGCAGTTATCCCACTAGCGCGGGCACAGATACGCAGTATTTT. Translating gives CASSYPTSAGTDTQYF.

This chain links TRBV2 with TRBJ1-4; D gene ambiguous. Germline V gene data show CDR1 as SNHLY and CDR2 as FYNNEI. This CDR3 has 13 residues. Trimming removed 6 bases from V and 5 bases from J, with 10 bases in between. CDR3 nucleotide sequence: TGTGCCAGCAGAAAGTCCACAAATGAAAAACTGTTTTTT. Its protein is CASRKSTNEKLFF.

This CDR3 reads CASRSRGINEKLFF. The CDR3 region has the DNA TGTGCCAGCAGGAGTAGGGGGATTAATGAAAAACTGTTTTTT. This chain connects TRBV2 to TRBJ1-4, with D possibly matching TRBD1 (6 bases). Trimming removed 6 bases at V and 4 bases at J, with 12 bases between. Germline V gene lookup returns CDR1 SNHLY and CDR2 FYNNEI. The CDR3 is made up of 14 amino acids.

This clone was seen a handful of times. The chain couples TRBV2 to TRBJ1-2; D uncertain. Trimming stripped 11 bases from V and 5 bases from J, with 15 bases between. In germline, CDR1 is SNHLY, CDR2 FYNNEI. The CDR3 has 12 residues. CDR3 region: CARAGLTYGYTF. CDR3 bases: TGTGCCCGTGCTGGGCTCACATATGGCTACACCTTC.

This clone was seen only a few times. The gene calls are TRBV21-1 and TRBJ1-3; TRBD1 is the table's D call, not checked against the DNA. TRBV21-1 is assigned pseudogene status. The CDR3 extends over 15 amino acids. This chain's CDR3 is CASSTRANSGNTIYF. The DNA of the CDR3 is TGTGCCAGCAGCACCAGGGCGAACTCTGGAAACACCATATATTTT.

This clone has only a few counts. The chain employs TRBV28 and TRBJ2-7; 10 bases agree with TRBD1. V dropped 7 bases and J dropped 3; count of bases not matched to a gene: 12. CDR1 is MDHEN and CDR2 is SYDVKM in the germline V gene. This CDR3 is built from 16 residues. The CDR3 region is CASTRGAGQGLYEQYF. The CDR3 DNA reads TGTGCCAGCACCCGAGGGGCGGGACAGGGGCTCTACGAGCAGTACTTC.

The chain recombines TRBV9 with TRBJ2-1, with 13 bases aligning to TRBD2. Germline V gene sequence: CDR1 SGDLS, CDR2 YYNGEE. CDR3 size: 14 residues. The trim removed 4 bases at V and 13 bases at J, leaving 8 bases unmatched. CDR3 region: CASSSKGLAGKQFF. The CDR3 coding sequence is TGTGCCAGCAGCTCAAAGGGACTAGCGGGAAAACAGTTCTTC.

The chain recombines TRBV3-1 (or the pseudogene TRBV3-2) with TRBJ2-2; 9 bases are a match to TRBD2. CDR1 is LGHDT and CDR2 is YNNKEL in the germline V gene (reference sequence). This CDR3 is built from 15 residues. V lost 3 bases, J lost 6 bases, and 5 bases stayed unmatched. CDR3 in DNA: TGTGCCAGCAGCCAGATAGCGGGAGCCTCCGGGGAGCTGTTTTTT. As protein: CASSQIAGASGELFF.

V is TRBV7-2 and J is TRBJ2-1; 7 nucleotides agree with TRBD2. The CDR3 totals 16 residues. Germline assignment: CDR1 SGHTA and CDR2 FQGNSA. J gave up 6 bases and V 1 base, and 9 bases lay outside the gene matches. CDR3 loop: CASSLDGGSIGNEQFF. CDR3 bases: TGTGCCAGCAGCTTAGACGGCGGGAGTATCGGCAATGAGCAGTTCTTC.

This CDR3 reads CSVEIPLSLGPGEAFF. The CDR3 bases are TGCAGCGTTGAAATCCCCCTGTCACTGGGGCCAGGCGAAGCTTTCTTT. The chain couples TRBV29-1 to TRBJ1-1, with D possibly being TRBD1 (5 bases). This CDR3 is built from 16 residues. V lost 2 bases and J 8 bases, leaving 24 bases between the germline ends. Germline V gene lookup returns CDR1 SQVTM and CDR2 ANQGSEA.

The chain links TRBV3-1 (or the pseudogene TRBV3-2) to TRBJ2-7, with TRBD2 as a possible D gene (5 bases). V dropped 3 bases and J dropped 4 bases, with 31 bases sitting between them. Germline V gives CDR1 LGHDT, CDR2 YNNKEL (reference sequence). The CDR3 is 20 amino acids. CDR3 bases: TGTGCCAGCAGCCATCACCCCCCCCGACTATCATTACACCGAAGATACGAGCAGTACTTC. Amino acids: CASSHHPPRLSLHRRYEQYF.

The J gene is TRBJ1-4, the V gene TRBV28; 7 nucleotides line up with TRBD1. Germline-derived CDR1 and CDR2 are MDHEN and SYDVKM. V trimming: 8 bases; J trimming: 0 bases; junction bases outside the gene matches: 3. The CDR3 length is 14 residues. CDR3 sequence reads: CASGTAATNEKLFF. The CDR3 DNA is TGTGCCAGCGGGACAGCGGCAACTAATGAAAAACTGTTTTTT.

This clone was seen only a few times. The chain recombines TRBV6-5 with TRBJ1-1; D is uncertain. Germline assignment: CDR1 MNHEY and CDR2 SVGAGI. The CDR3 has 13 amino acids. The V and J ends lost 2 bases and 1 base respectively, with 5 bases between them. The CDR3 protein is CASSYAGNTEAFF. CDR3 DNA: TGTGCCAGCAGTTACGCGGGGAACACTGAAGCTTTCTTT.

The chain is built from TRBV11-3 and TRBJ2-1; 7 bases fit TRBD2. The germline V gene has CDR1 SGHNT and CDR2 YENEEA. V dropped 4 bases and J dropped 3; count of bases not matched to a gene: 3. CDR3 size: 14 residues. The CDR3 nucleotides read TGTGCCAGCAGCTCGGGAGGTCTCTACAATGAGCAGTTCTTC. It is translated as CASSSGGLYNEQFF. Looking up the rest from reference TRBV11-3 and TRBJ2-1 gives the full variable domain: EAGVVQSPRYKIIEKKQPVAFWCNPISGHNTLYWYLQNLGQGPELLIRYENEEAVDDSQLPKDRFSAERLKGVDSTLKIQPAELGDSAVYLCASSSGGLYNEQFFGPGTRLTVL.

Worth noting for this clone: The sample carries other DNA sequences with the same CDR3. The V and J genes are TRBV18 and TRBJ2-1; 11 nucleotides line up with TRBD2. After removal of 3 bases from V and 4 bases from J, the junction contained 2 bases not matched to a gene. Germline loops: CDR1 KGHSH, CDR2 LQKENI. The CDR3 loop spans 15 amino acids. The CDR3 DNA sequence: TGTGCCAGCTCACCCTTAGCGGGAGGGTACAATGAGCAGTTCTTC. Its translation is CASSPLAGGYNEQFF.

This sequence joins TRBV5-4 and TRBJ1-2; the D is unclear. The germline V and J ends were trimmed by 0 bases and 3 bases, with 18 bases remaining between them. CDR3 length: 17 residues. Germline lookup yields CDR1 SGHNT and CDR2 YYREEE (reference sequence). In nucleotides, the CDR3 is TGTGCCAGCAGCTTGGCGGCCAGACAACGAGATCACTATGGCTACACCTTC. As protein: CASSLAARQRDHYGYTF.

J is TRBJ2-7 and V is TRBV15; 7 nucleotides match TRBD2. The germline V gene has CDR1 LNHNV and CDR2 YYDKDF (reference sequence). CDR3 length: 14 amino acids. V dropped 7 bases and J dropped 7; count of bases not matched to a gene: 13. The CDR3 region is CATTPGRGIREQYF. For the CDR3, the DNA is TGTGCCACCACCCCGGGGCGGGGGATCCGGGAGCAGTACTTC. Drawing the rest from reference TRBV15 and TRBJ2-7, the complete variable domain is DAMVIQNPRYQVTQFGKPVTLSCSQTLNHNVMYWYQQKSSQAPKLLFHYYDKDFNNEADTPDNFQSRRPNTSFCFLDIRSPGLGDTAMYLCATTPGRGIREQYFGPGTRLTVT.

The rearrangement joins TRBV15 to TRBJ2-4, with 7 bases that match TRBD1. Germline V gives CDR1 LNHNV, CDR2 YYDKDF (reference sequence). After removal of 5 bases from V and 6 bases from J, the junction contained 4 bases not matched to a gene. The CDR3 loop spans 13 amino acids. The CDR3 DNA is TGTGCCACCAGCGGTAGACAGGGAAACATTCAGTACTTC. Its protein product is CATSGRQGNIQYF.

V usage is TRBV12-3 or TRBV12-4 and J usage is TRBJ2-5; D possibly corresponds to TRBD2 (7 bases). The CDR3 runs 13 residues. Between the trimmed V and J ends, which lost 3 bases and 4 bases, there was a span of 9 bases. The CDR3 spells CASSLGGPETQYF. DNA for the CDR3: TGTGCCAGCAGTTTGGGGGGGCCAGAGACCCAGTACTTC.

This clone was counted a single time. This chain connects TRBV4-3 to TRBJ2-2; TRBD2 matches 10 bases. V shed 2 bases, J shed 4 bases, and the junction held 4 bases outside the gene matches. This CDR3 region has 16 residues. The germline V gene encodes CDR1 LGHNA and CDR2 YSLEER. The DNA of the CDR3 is TGCGCCAGCAGCCAACCTAGCGGGGGAGTCACCGGGGAGCTGTTTTTT. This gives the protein CASSQPSGGVTGELFF.

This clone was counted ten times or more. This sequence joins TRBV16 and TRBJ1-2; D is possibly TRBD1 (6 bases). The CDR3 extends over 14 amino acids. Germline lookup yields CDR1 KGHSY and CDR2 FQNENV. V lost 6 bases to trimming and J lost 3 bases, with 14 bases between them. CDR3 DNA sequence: TGTGCCAGCAGACCCAGGGGAACGGACTATGGCTACACCTTC. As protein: CASRPRGTDYGYTF.

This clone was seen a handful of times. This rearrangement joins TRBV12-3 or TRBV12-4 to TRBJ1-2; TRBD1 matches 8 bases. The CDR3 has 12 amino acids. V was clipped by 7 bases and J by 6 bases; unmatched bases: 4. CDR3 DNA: TGTGCCAGCATTGGGACAGGCCATGGCTACACCTTC. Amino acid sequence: CASIGTGHGYTF.

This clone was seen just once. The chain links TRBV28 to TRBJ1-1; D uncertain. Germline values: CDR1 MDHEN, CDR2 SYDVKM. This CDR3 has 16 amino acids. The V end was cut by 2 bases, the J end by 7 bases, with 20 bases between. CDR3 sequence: CASSLGGRLGSSEAFF. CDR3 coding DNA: TGTGCCAGCAGTTTAGGAGGCAGGCTTGGAAGTAGTGAAGCTTTCTTT.

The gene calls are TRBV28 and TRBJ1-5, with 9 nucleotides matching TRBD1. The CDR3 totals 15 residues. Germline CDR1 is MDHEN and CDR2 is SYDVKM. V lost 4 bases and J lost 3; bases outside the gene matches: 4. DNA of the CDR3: TGTGCCAGCAGTTGGGACAGGGTAGACAATCAGCCCCAGCATTTT. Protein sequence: CASSWDRVDNQPQHF. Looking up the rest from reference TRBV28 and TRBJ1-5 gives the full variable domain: DVKVTQSSRYLVKRTGEKVFLECVQDMDHENMFWYRQDPGLGLRLIYFSYDVKMKEKGDIPEGYSVSREKKERFSLILESASTNQTSMYLCASSWDRVDNQPQHFGDGTRLSIL.

The CDR3 region is CASSLAGGFTDTQYF. In DNA, the CDR3 is TGTGCCAGCAGCTTAGCGGGAGGTTTCACAGATACGCAGTATTTT. J is TRBJ2-3 and V is TRBV13, with 7 nucleotides matching TRBD2. The ends lost 1 base at V and 2 bases at J; junction bases unmatched: 3. CDR1 is PRHDT, CDR2 FYEKMQ, per germline (reference sequence). The CDR3 totals 15 residues. Variable domain in full (rest from reference TRBV13 and TRBJ2-3): AAGVIQSPRHLIKEKRETATLKCYPIPRHDTVYWYQQGPGQDPQFLISFYEKMQSDKGSIPDRFSAQQFSDYHSELNMSSLELGDSALYFCASSLAGGFTDTQYFGPGTRLTVL.

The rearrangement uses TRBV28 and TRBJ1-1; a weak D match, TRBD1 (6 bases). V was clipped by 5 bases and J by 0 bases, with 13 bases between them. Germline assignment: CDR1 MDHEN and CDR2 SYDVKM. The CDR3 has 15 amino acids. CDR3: CASSPQGGVNTEAFF. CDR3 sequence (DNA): TGTGCCAGCAGTCCACAGGGTGGTGTGAACACTGAAGCTTTCTTT.